The present T cell receptor (beta chain) was sequenced within a study of cytomegalovirus exposure and HLA in healthy donors. General study results and limits: Most TCRs appeared rarely, but some public TCRs recurred in many donors. Clusters of TCRs from the first cohort tended to co-occur in the roughly 120 validation repertoires (as a later analysis found).

The table came from immunoSEQ multiplex PCR; TCRdb's copy has only in-frame clones and leaves some out. The sample has about 120,000 clones, approximately 88% seen once. The donors were members of the roughly 120-subject validation cohort (separate from the roughly 670-subject first cohort). CDR1 is SGHDN and CDR2 is FVKESK in the germline V gene. The CDR3 has 22 residues. With regard to this clone: Its antigen is still unknown. At one of its ends the junction is not consistent with the germline gene, which may arise from a read error.

Sequences were obtained from PBMCs. The chain employs TRBV14 and TRBJ2-6, with 7 bases identical to TRBD1. This TCR was recovered from a woman aged 18 to 35 in good health and CMV-seropositive. The CDR3 is CAGSQDVWRQGWMGSGANVLTF. The DNA of the CDR3 is TGTGCCGGCAGCCAAGATGTATGGAGACAGGGTTGGATGGGATCTGGGGCCAACGTCCTGACTTTC.